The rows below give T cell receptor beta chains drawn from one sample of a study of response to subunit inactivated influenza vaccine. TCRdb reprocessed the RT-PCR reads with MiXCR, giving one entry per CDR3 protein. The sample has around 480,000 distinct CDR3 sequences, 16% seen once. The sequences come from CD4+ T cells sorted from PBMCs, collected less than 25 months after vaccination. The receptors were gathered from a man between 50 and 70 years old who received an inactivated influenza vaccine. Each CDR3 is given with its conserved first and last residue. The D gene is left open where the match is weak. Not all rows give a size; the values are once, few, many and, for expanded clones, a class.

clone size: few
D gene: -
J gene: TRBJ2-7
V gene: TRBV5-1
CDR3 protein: CASSLAADISYEQYF
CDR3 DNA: TGCGCCAGCAGCTTGGCGGCGGATATCTCCTACGAGCAGTACTTC

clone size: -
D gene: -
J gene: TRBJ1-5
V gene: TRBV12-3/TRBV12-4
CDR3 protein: CASSTSYNQAQHF
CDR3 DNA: TGTGCCAGCAGTACTAGCTACAATCAGGCCCAGCATTTT

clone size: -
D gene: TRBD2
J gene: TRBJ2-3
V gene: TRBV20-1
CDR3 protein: CSASPSAGAGGDTQYF
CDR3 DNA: TGCAGTGCTAGTCCGTCAGCGGGGGCCGGGGGTGATACGCAGTATTTT

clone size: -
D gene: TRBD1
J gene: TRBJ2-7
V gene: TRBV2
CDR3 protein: CASSRDRDSYEQYF
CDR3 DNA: TGTGCCAGCAGTCGGGACAGGGATTCCTACGAGCAGTACTTC

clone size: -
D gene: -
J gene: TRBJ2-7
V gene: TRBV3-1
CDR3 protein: CASSQGRRYEQYF
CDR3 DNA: TGTGCCAGCAGCCAAGGGAGGAGGTACGAGCAGTACTTC

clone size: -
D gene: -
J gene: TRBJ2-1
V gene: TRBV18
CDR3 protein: CASSISYNEQFF
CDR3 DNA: TGTGCCAGCTCAATCAGCTACAATGAGCAGTTCTTC

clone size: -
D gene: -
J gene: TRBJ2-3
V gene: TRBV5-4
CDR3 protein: CASSLYLANTDTQYF
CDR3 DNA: TGTGCCAGCAGCTTGTATTTAGCGAATACAGATACGCAGTATTTT

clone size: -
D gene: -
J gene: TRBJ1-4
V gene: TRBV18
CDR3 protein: CASSQREATNEKLFF
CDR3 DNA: TGTGCCAGCTCACAAAGAGAAGCAACTAATGAAAAACTGTTTTTT

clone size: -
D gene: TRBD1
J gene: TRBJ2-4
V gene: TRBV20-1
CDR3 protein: CSARDGGTGRVKNIQYF
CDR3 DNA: TGCAGTGCTAGAGATGGGGGGACAGGGCGAGTTAAAAACATTCAGTACTTC

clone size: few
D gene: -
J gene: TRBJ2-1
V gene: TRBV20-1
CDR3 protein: CSALANDNEQFF
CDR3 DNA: TGCAGTGCTCTAGCGAACGATAATGAGCAGTTCTTC

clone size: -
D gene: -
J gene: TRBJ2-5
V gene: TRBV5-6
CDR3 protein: CASSLAGNQETQYF
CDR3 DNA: TGTGCCAGCAGCTTGGCCGGCAACCAAGAGACCCAGTACTTC

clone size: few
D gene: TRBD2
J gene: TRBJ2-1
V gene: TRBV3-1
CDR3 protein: CASRPGTSGRSYNEQFF
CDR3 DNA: TGTGCCAGCAGGCCCGGGACTAGCGGGAGATCCTACAATGAGCAGTTCTTC

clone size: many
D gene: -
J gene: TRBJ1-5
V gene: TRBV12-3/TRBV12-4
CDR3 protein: CASSLGSDSNQPQHF
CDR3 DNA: TGTGCCAGCAGTTTAGGTTCAGATAGCAATCAGCCCCAGCATTTT

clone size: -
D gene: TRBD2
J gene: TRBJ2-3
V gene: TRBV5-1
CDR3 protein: CASSSTSADTQYF
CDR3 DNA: TGCGCCAGCAGCTCGACTAGCGCAGATACGCAGTATTTT

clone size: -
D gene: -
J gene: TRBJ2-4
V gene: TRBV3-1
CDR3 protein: CASSQQPGRNIQYF
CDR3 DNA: TGTGCCAGCAGCCAGCAACCCGGACGAAACATTCAGTACTTC

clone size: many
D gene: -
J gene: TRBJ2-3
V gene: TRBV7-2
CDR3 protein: CASSFQGTDTQYF
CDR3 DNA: TGTGCCAGCAGCTTCCAGGGGACAGATACGCAGTATTTT

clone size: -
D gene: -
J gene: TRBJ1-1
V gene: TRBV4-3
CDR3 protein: CASSHPGRPEAFF
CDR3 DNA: TGCGCCAGCAGCCACCCGGGACGCCCTGAAGCTTTCTTT

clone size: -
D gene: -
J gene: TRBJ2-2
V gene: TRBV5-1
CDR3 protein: CASSLLGQKNTGELFF
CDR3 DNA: TGCGCCAGCAGCTTGTTAGGACAGAAGAACACCGGGGAGCTGTTTTTT

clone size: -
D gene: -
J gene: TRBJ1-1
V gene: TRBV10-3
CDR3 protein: CAIRSFNTEAFF
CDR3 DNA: TGTGCCATCAGGAGCTTTAACACTGAAGCTTTCTTT

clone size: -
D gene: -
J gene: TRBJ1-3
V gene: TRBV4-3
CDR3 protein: CASSQGRDSRNTIYF
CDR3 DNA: TGCGCCAGCAGCCAGGGCAGGGACTCACGAAACACCATATATTTT

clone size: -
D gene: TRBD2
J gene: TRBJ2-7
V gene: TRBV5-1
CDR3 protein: CASSSGPLAGVYEQYF
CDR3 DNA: TGCGCCAGCAGCTCGGGGCCCCTAGCGGGAGTATACGAGCAGTACTTC

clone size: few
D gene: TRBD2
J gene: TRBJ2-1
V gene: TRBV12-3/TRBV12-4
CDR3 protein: CASSPRTSGAFYEQFF
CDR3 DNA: TGTGCCAGCAGTCCAAGGACTAGCGGGGCCTTTTACGAGCAGTTCTTC

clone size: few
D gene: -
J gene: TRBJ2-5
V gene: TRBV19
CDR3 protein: CASSMGRGPQETQYF
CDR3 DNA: TGTGCCAGTAGTATGGGGAGGGGGCCCCAAGAGACCCAGTACTTC

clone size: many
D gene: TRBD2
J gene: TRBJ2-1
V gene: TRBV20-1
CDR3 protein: CSARDLRGLAGVIEQFF
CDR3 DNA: TGCAGTGCTAGAGATCTCCGGGGACTAGCGGGAGTGATTGAGCAGTTCTTC

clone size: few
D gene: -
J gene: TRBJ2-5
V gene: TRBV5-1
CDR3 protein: CASSPDAQGGRTQYF
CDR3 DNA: TGCGCCAGCAGCCCTGACGCCCAGGGGGGCAGGACCCAGTACTTC

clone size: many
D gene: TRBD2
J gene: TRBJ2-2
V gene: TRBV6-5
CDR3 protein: CASSFRGLPNTGELFF
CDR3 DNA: TGTGCCAGCAGTTTCCGGGGACTACCGAACACCGGGGAGCTGTTTTTT

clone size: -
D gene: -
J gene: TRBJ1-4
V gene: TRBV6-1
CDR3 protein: CASSRQNNNEKLFF
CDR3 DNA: TGTGCCAGCAGTCGACAGAATAATAATGAAAAACTGTTTTTT

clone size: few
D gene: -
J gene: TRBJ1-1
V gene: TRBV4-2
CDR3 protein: CASSQRTGRYTEAFF
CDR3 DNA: TGTGCCAGCAGCCAACGTACAGGGCGGTACACTGAAGCTTTCTTT

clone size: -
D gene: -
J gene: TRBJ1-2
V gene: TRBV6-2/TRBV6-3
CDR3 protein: CASGDYGYTF
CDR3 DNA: TGTGCCAGCGGAGACTATGGCTACACCTTC

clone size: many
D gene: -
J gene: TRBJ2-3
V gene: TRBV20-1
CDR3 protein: CSAIPTTGKGSTDTQYF
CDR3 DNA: TGCAGTGCTATCCCAACCACAGGGAAGGGAAGCACAGATACGCAGTATTTT

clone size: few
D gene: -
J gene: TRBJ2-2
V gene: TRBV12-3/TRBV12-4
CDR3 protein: CASSILGGVDTGELFF
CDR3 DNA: TGTGCCAGCAGTATCCTGGGGGGTGTCGACACCGGGGAGCTGTTTTTT

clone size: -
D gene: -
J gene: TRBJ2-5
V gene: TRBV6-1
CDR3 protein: CASSEWMRQVGGETQYF
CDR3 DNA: TGTGCCAGCAGTGAATGGATGAGACAGGTGGGGGGAGAGACCCAGTACTTC

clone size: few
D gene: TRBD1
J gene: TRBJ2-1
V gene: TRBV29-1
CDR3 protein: CSVSGGVSSYNEQFF
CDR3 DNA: TGCAGCGTCTCAGGGGGAGTCTCCTCCTACAATGAGCAGTTCTTC

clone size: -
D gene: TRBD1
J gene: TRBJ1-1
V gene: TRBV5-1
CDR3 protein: CASSLGTGWTEAFF
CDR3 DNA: TGCGCCAGCAGCTTGGGGACAGGGTGGACTGAAGCTTTCTTT

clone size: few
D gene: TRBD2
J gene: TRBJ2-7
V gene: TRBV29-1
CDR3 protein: CSAIAGGPGGEQYF
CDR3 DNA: TGCAGCGCAATAGCGGGAGGGCCAGGAGGGGAGCAGTACTTC

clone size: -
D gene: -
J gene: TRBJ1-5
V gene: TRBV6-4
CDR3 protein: CASIRHPGEPQHF
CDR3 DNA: TGTGCCAGCATCCGCCATCCCGGTGAGCCCCAGCATTTT

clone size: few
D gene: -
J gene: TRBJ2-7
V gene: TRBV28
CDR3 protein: CASTVGDYEQYF
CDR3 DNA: TGTGCCAGCACCGTAGGGGACTACGAGCAGTACTTC

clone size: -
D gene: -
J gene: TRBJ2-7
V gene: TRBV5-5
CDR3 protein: CASSLGAGISYEQYF
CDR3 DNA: TGTGCCAGCAGCTTGGGGGCGGGGATTTCCTACGAGCAGTACTTC

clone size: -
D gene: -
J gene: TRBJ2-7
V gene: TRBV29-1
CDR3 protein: CSAGGTVSYEQYF
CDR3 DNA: TGCAGCGCCGGCGGGACAGTCTCCTACGAGCAGTACTTC

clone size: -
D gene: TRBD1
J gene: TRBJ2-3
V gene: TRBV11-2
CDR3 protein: CASSLRGQSILLTSTDTQYF
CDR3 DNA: TGTGCCAGCAGCTTAAGGGGACAGTCGATTTTACTGACTAGCACAGATACGCAGTATTTT

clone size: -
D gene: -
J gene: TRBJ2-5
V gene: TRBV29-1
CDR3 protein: CSVRRPGETQYF
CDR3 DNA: TGCAGCGTTAGGCGGCCGGGGGAGACCCAGTACTTC

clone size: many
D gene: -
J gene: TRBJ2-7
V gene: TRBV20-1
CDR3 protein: CSARDHAGRVYEQYF
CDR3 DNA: TGCAGTGCTAGAGATCACGCGGGACGGGTTTACGAGCAGTACTTC

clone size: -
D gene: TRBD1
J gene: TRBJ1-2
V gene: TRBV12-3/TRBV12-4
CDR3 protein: CASTWTGVNGYTF
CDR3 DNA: TGTGCCAGCACCTGGACAGGGGTGAATGGCTACACCTTC

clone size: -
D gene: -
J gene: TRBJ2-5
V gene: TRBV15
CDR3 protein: CATSRDPTGETQYF
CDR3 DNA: TGTGCCACCAGCAGAGACCCTACGGGAGAGACCCAGTACTTC

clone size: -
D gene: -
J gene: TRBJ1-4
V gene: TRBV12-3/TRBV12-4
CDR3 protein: CASSLEGIHEKLFF
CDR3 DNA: TGTGCCAGCAGTTTAGAGGGGATCCATGAAAAACTGTTTTTT

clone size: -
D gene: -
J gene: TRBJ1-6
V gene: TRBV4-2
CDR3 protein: CASSPLGDNSPLHF
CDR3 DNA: TGTGCCAGCAGCCCCCTGGGGGATAATTCACCCCTCCACTTT

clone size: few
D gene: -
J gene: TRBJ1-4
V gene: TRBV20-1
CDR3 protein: CSARALQTGKLFF
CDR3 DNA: TGCAGTGCTAGAGCGTTACAGACCGGAAAACTGTTTTTT

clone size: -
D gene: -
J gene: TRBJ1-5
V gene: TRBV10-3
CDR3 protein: CAISTGTASNQPQHF
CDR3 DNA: TGTGCCATCAGTACCGGGACGGCTAGCAATCAGCCCCAGCATTTT

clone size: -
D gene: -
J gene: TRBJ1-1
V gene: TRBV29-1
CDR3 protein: CSADRGNLAFF
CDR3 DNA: TGCAGCGCCGACCGTGGAAATTTGGCTTTCTTT

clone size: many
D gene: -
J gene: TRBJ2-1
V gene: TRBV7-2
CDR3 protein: CASSLSGSSYNEQFF
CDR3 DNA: TGTGCCAGCAGCTTGTCAGGGAGCTCCTACAATGAGCAGTTCTTC